This entry lists 8 T cell receptor beta chains sequenced from one sample in a study of response to subunit inactivated influenza vaccine. TCRdb re-called the RT-PCR reads through MiXCR, storing one row per CDR3 protein. The table lists around 710,000 distinct CDR3 sequences, around 13% of them singletons. This material consisted of PBMCs from blood, taken roughly 15 days before vaccination. Receptor source: a man aged 50 or older who received an inactivated influenza vaccine.

The chain links TRBV4-3 to TRBJ1-1, with TRBD1 matching over 7 bases. J gave up 1 base and V 0 bases, and 8 bases lay outside the gene matches. The CDR3 is 17 residues long. Germline CDR1 and CDR2: LGHNA and YSLEER. The CDR3 reads CASSQERLTGWNTEAFF. As DNA, the CDR3 is TGCGCCAGCAGCCAAGAAAGATTGACAGGGTGGAACACTGAAGCTTTCTTT.

The chain links TRBV5-6 to TRBJ1-6; no clear D gene. CDR3 length equals 17 residues. The germline gives CDR1 SGHDT, CDR2 YYEEEE. The germline V and J ends were trimmed by 1 base and 0 bases, with 11 bases remaining between them. CDR3 loop: CASSLRAESSYNSPLHF. The CDR3 coding sequence is TGTGCCAGCAGCTTGAGGGCCGAGAGCTCCTATAATTCACCCCTCCACTTT.

This clonotype was detected a few times. The chain employs TRBV7-9 and TRBJ2-7, with 11 bases aligning to TRBD1. V was clipped by 1 base and J by 5 bases; unmatched bases: 4. Germline assignment: CDR1 SEHNR and CDR2 FQNEAQ (reference sequence). This CDR3 has 15 residues. The CDR3 nucleotides read TGTGCCAGCAGCTTAGAGGACAGGGGGCGCGACGAGCAGTACTTC. Protein sequence: CASSLEDRGRDEQYF.

CDR3 in DNA: TGTGCCAGCAGCTGGGAATACGGACAGGGGGTTTTTGATGAGCAGTTCTTC. This gives the protein CASSWEYGQGVFDEQFF. V gene TRBV11-2 combines with J gene TRBJ2-1; 10 bases are shared with TRBD1. The CDR3 covers 17 residues. From germline, CDR1 is SGHAT and CDR2 FQNNGV. Trimming at V came to 4 bases and at J to 8 bases, leaving 14 bases not matched to a gene.

The table lists this clonotype with many counts. The chain employs TRBV5-1 and TRBJ2-1; 7 bases map to TRBD1. Germline V lookup: CDR1 SGHRS, CDR2 YFSETQ. The CDR3 has 13 amino acids. Trimming cost V 1 base and J 9 bases; bases outside gene matches: 4. CDR3 sequence reads: CASSLTGVGEQFF. In DNA, the CDR3 is TGCGCCAGCAGCTTGACAGGGGTAGGTGAGCAGTTCTTC.

In this sample, this clonotype turned up a few times. The rearrangement uses TRBV18 and TRBJ2-1; D gene uncertain. The CDR3 loop spans 12 amino acids. Germline lookup yields CDR1 KGHSH and CDR2 LQKENI. V gave up 3 bases and J gave up 7 bases, with 7 bases separating them. DNA for the CDR3: TGTGCCAGCTCACCCTTCGGGAATGAGCAGTTCTTC. Its translation: CASSPFGNEQFF.

This clonotype was counted ten times or more. This CDR3 reads CASSESGYEQYF. CDR3 DNA sequence: TGCGCCAGCAGTGAGTCGGGGTACGAGCAGTACTTC. This sequence joins TRBV10-2 and TRBJ2-7; D remains unclear. The CDR3 contains 12 residues. V lost 0 bases and J lost 4, with 4 bases in between. Germline V gives CDR1 WSHSY, CDR2 SAAADI.

This clonotype was detected a few times. The rearrangement joins TRBV5-1 to TRBJ2-1; no clear D. Trimming took 3 bases from V and 4 from J, leaving 17 bases between them. The germline CDR1 and CDR2 sequences are SGHRS and YFSETQ. The CDR3 is 16 amino acids. The CDR3 nucleotides are TGCGCCAGCAGCTCCAGCGCGTCACAAAATTACAATGAGCAGTTCTTC. Translation: CASSSSASQNYNEQFF. Drawing the rest from reference TRBV5-1 and TRBJ2-1, the complete variable domain is KAGVTQTPRYLIKTRGQQVTLSCSPISGHRSVSWYQQTPGQGLQFLFEYFSETQRNKGNFPGRFSGRQFSNSRSEMNVSTLELGDSALYLCASSSSASQNYNEQFFGPGTRLTVL.